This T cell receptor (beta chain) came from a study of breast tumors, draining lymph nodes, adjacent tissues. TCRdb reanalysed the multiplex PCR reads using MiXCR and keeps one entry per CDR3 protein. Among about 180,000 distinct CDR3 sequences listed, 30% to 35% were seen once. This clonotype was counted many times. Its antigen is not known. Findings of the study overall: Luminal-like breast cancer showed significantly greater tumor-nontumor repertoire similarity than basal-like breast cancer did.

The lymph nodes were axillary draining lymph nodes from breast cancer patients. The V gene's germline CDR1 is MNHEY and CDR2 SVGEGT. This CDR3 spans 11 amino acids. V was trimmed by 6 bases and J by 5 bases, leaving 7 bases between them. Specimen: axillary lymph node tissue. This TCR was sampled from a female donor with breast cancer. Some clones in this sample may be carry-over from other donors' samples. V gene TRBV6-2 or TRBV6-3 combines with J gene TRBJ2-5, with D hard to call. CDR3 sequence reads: CASSPHETQYF. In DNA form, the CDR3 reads TGTGCCAGCAGCCCCCATGAGACCCAGTACTTC.